The present T cell receptor (beta chain) was sequenced within a study of T cells in Graves' hyperthyroidism and ophthalmopathy. General observations from the study: Stable hyperthyroidism was separated from ophthalmopathy by a model based on 13 V-J features.

This clonotype appeared many times. Its target is unknown. Trimming pared 4 bases from V and 3 bases from J, leaving 6 bases between. Germline V gene lookup returns CDR1 MRHNA and CDR2 SNTAGT. CDR3 size: 13 residues. Amplification of TCR beta CDR3 regions used RNA as the template. TCR CDR3 regions were first amplified by RT-PCR with HTBI primers. MiXCR, run by TCRdb on the multiplex PCR reads, gives a single entry per CDR3 protein. This table has 550,000 to 600,000 distinct CDR3 sequences, approximately 15% appearing once. Uncontrolled infection, other autoimmune disease, pregnancy or lactation excluded patients. The authors obtained PBMCs from roughly 10 ml of fresh peripheral blood.

Material: blood. The source of this sequence is a woman younger than 30 with Graves' hyperthyroidism. The chain carries TRBV6-4 and TRBJ2-2; tentative D call: TRBD1 (6 bases). CDR3 bases: TGTGCCAGCAGTGGGACAGACACCGGGGAGCTGTTTTTT. It is translated as CASSGTDTGELFF.